Each of the 8 T cell receptor beta chains below was sequenced from the same sample in a study of blood T cell repertoires in COVID-19 (dated by TCRdb to 2020 to 2021). The library was generated by the immunoSEQ multiplex PCR assay. Held by TCRdb, this immuneACCESS table contains in-frame sequences only and omits some clones. Under half of the omission traces to an unresolved V gene where checked; the cause of the rest is unknown. The sample data list approximately 240,000 clones, and about 80% of these were observed just once. Of the sample, about 1.3% falls within the top ten clones. The material sequenced was PBMCs or T cells enriched from blood (not recorded which). These receptors were taken from a woman aged 40 to 50 with acute COVID-19.

The chain couples TRBV30 to TRBJ1-6; weak D call: TRBD1 (5 bases). Trimming removed 6 bases at V and 3 bases at J, with 15 bases between. Per germline, CDR1 GTSNPN and CDR2 SVGIG (reference sequence). The length of the CDR3 is 15 residues. The CDR3 is CACQKQTGYNSPLHF. DNA for the CDR3: TGTGCCTGCCAGAAGCAAACAGGCTATAATTCACCCCTCCACTTT.

J is TRBJ2-1 and V is TRBV30; D possibly corresponds to TRBD2 (5 bases). Trimming shortened V by 4 bases and J by 9 bases, and 13 bases separated the two germline ends. This CDR3 comprises 12 residues. Germline V CDR1 and CDR2: GTSNPN, SVGIG (reference sequence). The CDR3 protein is CAWTPTSFEQFF. The CDR3 DNA reads as TGTGCCTGGACCCCTACTAGTTTTGAGCAGTTCTTC.

The chain couples TRBV4-1 to TRBJ2-2; no clear D gene. The germline V and J ends were trimmed by 1 base and 4 bases, with 13 bases remaining between them. Germline V gives CDR1 MGHRA, CDR2 YSYEKL. The CDR3 contains 16 residues. CDR3 sequence reads: CASSQVLGRLTGELFF. In nucleotides, the CDR3 is TGCGCCAGCAGCCAAGTATTAGGCAGGCTCACCGGGGAGCTGTTTTTT.

The chain couples TRBV18 to TRBJ2-1, with 9 bases fitting TRBD2. Per germline, CDR1 KGHSH and CDR2 LQKENI. CDR3 length: 17 amino acids. With 3 bases clipped from V and 4 bases from J, the junction kept 10 bases outside the gene matches. In DNA form, the CDR3 reads TGTGCCAGCTCACCGATTGGAGCGGGAGGCTTGTACAATGAGCAGTTCTTC. The encoded protein is CASSPIGAGGLYNEQFF. The variable domain in full, with the rest retrieved from reference TRBV18 and TRBJ2-1, is NAGVMQNPRHLVRRRGQEARLRCSPMKGHSHVYWYRQLPEEGLKFMVYLQKENIIDESGMPKERFSAEFPKEGPSILRIQQVVRGDSAAYFCASSPIGAGGLYNEQFFGPGTRLTVL.

The chain recombines TRBV28 with TRBJ1-5; 7 nucleotides agree with TRBD1. This CDR3 region has 17 residues. The V gene's germline CDR1 is MDHEN and CDR2 SYDVKM. V gave up 8 bases and J gave up 8 bases; unmatched junction bases: 21. In DNA form, the CDR3 reads TGTGCCAGCCGCACCGCTAGGAAGGGGGCGCATCCAAAGCCCCAGCATTTT. As protein: CASRTARKGAHPKPQHF.

The chain couples TRBV5-1 to TRBJ2-5; 9 bases fit TRBD1. This CDR3 has 14 amino acids. Germline V CDR1 and CDR2: SGHRS, YFSETQ. Unmatched junction bases numbered 3, after V lost 6 bases and J lost 0 bases. The CDR3 here is CASNRDRDQETQYF. For the CDR3, the DNA is TGCGCCAGCAACCGGGACAGGGACCAAGAGACCCAGTACTTC.

This clone has just one count. The rearrangement links TRBV2 to TRBJ1-5, with unresolved D. This CDR3 region has 16 residues. Trimming removed 3 bases from V and 4 bases from J, with 16 bases in between. Germline CDR1 reads SNHLY; CDR2 reads FYNNEI. CDR3 protein: CASSEGGRGRNQPQHF. CDR3 DNA: TGTGCCAGCAGTGAGGGTGGGCGGGGAAGAAATCAGCCCCAGCATTTT. The full variable domain, rest sourced from reference TRBV2 and TRBJ1-5, is EPEVTQTPSHQVTQMGQEVILRCVPISNHLYFYWYRQILGQKVEFLVSFYNNEISEKSEIFDDQFSVERPDGSNFTLKIRSTKLEDSAMYFCASSEGGRGRNQPQHFGDGTRLSIL.

In its sample, this clone was seen many times. The genes are TRBV21-1 and TRBJ2-7; the D segment call TRBD2 is taken from the table without a DNA check. TRBV21-1 is described as a pseudogene. This CDR3 is 15 amino acids long. The CDR3 bases are TGTGCCAGCAACCCCCCGGATTATACTACCTACGAGCAGTACTTC. It specifies CASNPPDYTTYEQYF.